Listed here are 2 T cell receptor beta chains from one sample, sequenced in a study of blood T cell repertoires in COVID-19. Data came from immunoSEQ multiplex PCR; TCRdb stores just in-frame clones and leaves some out. Of around 170,000 clones in the sample, around nine tenths were seen once. The sequenced sample consisted of peripheral blood. Source of these receptors: a man over 45 with acute or convalescent COVID-19.

The rearrangement links TRBV11-2 to TRBJ2-4, with 7 bases matching TRBD1. Germline CDR1 SGHAT, CDR2 FQNNGV. V was clipped by 3 bases and J by 4 bases; unmatched bases: 9. The length of the CDR3 is 16 residues. Written as DNA, the CDR3 is TGTGCCAGCAGCTTGGCGAGGGGGCCGCCAAAAAACATTCAGTACTTC. The encoded protein is CASSLARGPPKNIQYF.

The J gene is TRBJ1-4, the V gene TRBV5-1; D is perhaps TRBD1 (6 bases). The CDR3 extends over 14 amino acids. Germline lookup yields CDR1 SGHRS and CDR2 YFSETQ. Between the trimmed V and J ends, which lost 4 bases and 8 bases, there was a span of 15 bases. The CDR3 coding sequence is TGCGCCAGCAGCCCTGGACAGTTGGGGGAAAAACTGTTTTTT. It encodes CASSPGQLGEKLFF.